These T cell receptor beta chains were read from a single sample in a study of graft-versus-host responses after intestinal transplantation. Clones were read by immunoSEQ multiplex PCR, and TCRdb kept only the in-frame ones, dropping some. The data contain roughly 25,000 clones, approximately 95% of them seen just once; the ten biggest clones take up around 0.54%. Sequencing used PBMCs, obtained 18 days after transplant. Receptor source: a human patient who received an intestinal transplant, so some T cells may come from the graft donor. Both conserved end residues are part of each CDR3. Fields, in order: D gene, V gene, clone size, CDR3 length, J gene, CDR3 DNA, CDR3 protein. A D gene is named only where the DNA matches it firmly. Expanded clones are given a class, and other clones once, few, many or no size at all.

d_call: -; v_call: TRBV7-9; clone_size: -; cdr3_length: 15; j_call: TRBJ2-7; cdr3_nt: TGTGCCAGCAGCTTAGCGGCAGGGCTGAGGTACGAGCAGTACTTC; cdr3_aa: CASSLAAGLRYEQYF
d_call: -; v_call: TRBV7-9; clone_size: -; cdr3_length: 15; j_call: TRBJ2-2; cdr3_nt: TGTGCCAGCAGCTTACAACCTAGTCGGGCCGGGGAGCTGTTTTTT; cdr3_aa: CASSLQPSRAGELFF
d_call: -; v_call: TRBV4-2; clone_size: -; cdr3_length: 17; j_call: TRBJ1-5; cdr3_nt: TGTGCCAGCAGCCAAGATGGGGGGCGAGTTAGCAATCAGCCCCAGCATTTT; cdr3_aa: CASSQDGGRVSNQPQHF
d_call: TRBD1; v_call: TRBV10-3; clone_size: -; cdr3_length: 13; j_call: TRBJ1-2; cdr3_nt: TGTGCCATCAGTGAGGGACAGGTCGATGGCTACACCTTC; cdr3_aa: CAISEGQVDGYTF
d_call: TRBD1; v_call: TRBV5-8; clone_size: -; cdr3_length: 13; j_call: TRBJ2-4; cdr3_nt: TGTGCCAGCAGCGAGACAGGGAGTTACATTCAGTACTTC; cdr3_aa: CASSETGSYIQYF
d_call: TRBD2; v_call: TRBV5-1; clone_size: -; cdr3_length: 16; j_call: TRBJ2-1; cdr3_nt: TGCGCCAGCACCGAACTAGCGGTTAGCTCCTACAATGAGCAGTTCTTC; cdr3_aa: CASTELAVSSYNEQFF
d_call: -; v_call: TRBV9; clone_size: -; cdr3_length: 11; j_call: TRBJ1-2; cdr3_nt: TGTGCCAGCAGCGTAGGTGAGGGCTACACCTTC; cdr3_aa: CASSVGEGYTF
d_call: TRBD1; v_call: TRBV7-2; clone_size: -; cdr3_length: 13; j_call: TRBJ1-1; cdr3_nt: TGTGCCAGCAGCAGTCCAGGGGGCACTGAAGCTTTCTTT; cdr3_aa: CASSSPGGTEAFF
d_call: -; v_call: TRBV7-9; clone_size: once; cdr3_length: 15; j_call: TRBJ1-1; cdr3_nt: TGTGCCAGCAGCCCCACTAGTCCCTGGAACACTGAAGCTTTCTTT; cdr3_aa: CASSPTSPWNTEAFF
d_call: TRBD2; v_call: TRBV29-1; clone_size: -; cdr3_length: 15; j_call: TRBJ2-5; cdr3_nt: TGCAGCGTTGAGCTGGTGCTAGCGGGGGAAGAGACCCAGTACTTC; cdr3_aa: CSVELVLAGEETQYF
d_call: -; v_call: TRBV6-5; clone_size: -; cdr3_length: 11; j_call: TRBJ2-2; cdr3_nt: TGTGCCTCATTTATGGCCGGGGAGCTGTTTTTT; cdr3_aa: CASFMAGELFF
d_call: -; v_call: TRBV19; clone_size: -; cdr3_length: 14; j_call: TRBJ2-5; cdr3_nt: TGTGCCAGTAGTCCAGACAGACTCCAAGAGACCCAGTACTTC; cdr3_aa: CASSPDRLQETQYF
d_call: TRBD1; v_call: TRBV9; clone_size: -; cdr3_length: 14; j_call: TRBJ1-2; cdr3_nt: TGTACCAGCACAGGGGACAGGGCCAACTATGGCTACACCTTC; cdr3_aa: CTSTGDRANYGYTF
d_call: -; v_call: TRBV4-1; clone_size: medium-sized; cdr3_length: 16; j_call: TRBJ1-5; cdr3_nt: TGCGCCAGCAGCCACGGGCAAGGGAATAGCAATCAGCCCCAGCATTTT; cdr3_aa: CASSHGQGNSNQPQHF
d_call: -; v_call: TRBV7-6; clone_size: -; cdr3_length: 13; j_call: TRBJ2-3; cdr3_nt: TGTGCCAGCAGCTTAGAAGTGGGAGATACGCAGTATTTT; cdr3_aa: CASSLEVGDTQYF
d_call: -; v_call: TRBV30; clone_size: -; cdr3_length: 13; j_call: TRBJ1-1; cdr3_nt: TGTGCCTGGAGTCGTGGTAGGAGCACTGAAGCTTTCTTT; cdr3_aa: CAWSRGRSTEAFF
d_call: -; v_call: TRBV7-9; clone_size: -; cdr3_length: 13; j_call: TRBJ1-1; cdr3_nt: TGTGCCAGCAGCTTCACAGGGCTCCCTGAAGCTTTCTTT; cdr3_aa: CASSFTGLPEAFF
d_call: TRBD1; v_call: TRBV13; clone_size: -; cdr3_length: 16; j_call: TRBJ2-3; cdr3_nt: TGTGCCAGCAGCTTAGTTCGGACAGGGGACACAGATACGCAGTATTTT; cdr3_aa: CASSLVRTGDTDTQYF
d_call: TRBD1; v_call: TRBV10-2; clone_size: -; cdr3_length: 14; j_call: TRBJ1-1; cdr3_nt: TGCGCCAGCAGTGAAGGGACAGCTGCATCTGAAGCTTTCTTT; cdr3_aa: CASSEGTAASEAFF
d_call: TRBD1; v_call: TRBV30; clone_size: -; cdr3_length: 16; j_call: TRBJ2-3; cdr3_nt: TGTGCCTGGAGTGGGTCGACAGGGGCTAGCACAGATACGCAGTATTTT; cdr3_aa: CAWSGSTGASTDTQYF
d_call: -; v_call: TRBV7-9; clone_size: -; cdr3_length: 13; j_call: TRBJ1-1; cdr3_nt: TGTGCCAGCAGCTTAGAAGGGAACACTGAAGCTTTCTTT; cdr3_aa: CASSLEGNTEAFF
d_call: -; v_call: TRBV7-8; clone_size: -; cdr3_length: 17; j_call: TRBJ1-1; cdr3_nt: TGTGCCAGCAGCTTAGGGTCCCAGGGGCAGATTAACACTGAAGCTTTCTTT; cdr3_aa: CASSLGSQGQINTEAFF
d_call: -; v_call: TRBV2; clone_size: -; cdr3_length: 12; j_call: TRBJ2-7; cdr3_nt: TGTGCCAGCAGTTTACAGGGCTACGAGCAGTACTTC; cdr3_aa: CASSLQGYEQYF
d_call: -; v_call: TRBV6-1; clone_size: -; cdr3_length: 15; j_call: TRBJ1-4; cdr3_nt: TGTGCCAGCAGTGAAATACAGGGATCTAATGAAAAACTGTTTTTT; cdr3_aa: CASSEIQGSNEKLFF
d_call: TRBD2; v_call: TRBV27; clone_size: once; cdr3_length: 16; j_call: TRBJ2-3; cdr3_nt: TGTGCCAGCAGTCCTTGGAGCGGGGGCCTGTTGGATACGCAGTATTTT; cdr3_aa: CASSPWSGGLLDTQYF
d_call: TRBD1; v_call: TRBV2; clone_size: -; cdr3_length: 15; j_call: TRBJ1-4; cdr3_nt: TGTGCCAGCAGAGATGCAGGGGGCGGTTTAGAAAAACTGTTTTTT; cdr3_aa: CASRDAGGGLEKLFF
d_call: -; v_call: TRBV11-2; clone_size: -; cdr3_length: 14; j_call: TRBJ1-1; cdr3_nt: TGTGCCAGCAGGGGTTGGAGGGGGAACACTGAAGCTTTCTTT; cdr3_aa: CASRGWRGNTEAFF
d_call: -; v_call: TRBV12-5; clone_size: -; cdr3_length: 14; j_call: TRBJ1-2; cdr3_nt: TGTGCTAGTGGTTTGGGAGGGGGTCTCTATGGCTACACCTTC; cdr3_aa: CASGLGGGLYGYTF
d_call: -; v_call: TRBV4-1; clone_size: -; cdr3_length: 16; j_call: TRBJ1-3; cdr3_nt: TGCGCCAGCAGCCAAGATTTCAGGTCCTCTGGAAACACCATATATTTT; cdr3_aa: CASSQDFRSSGNTIYF
d_call: TRBD2; v_call: TRBV4-1; clone_size: -; cdr3_length: 19; j_call: TRBJ2-6; cdr3_nt: TGCGCCAGCAGCCAAGATCCTAGCGGGGGGCTCTCTGGGGCCAACGTCCTGACTTTC; cdr3_aa: CASSQDPSGGLSGANVLTF
d_call: -; v_call: TRBV7-9; clone_size: -; cdr3_length: 14; j_call: TRBJ1-4; cdr3_nt: TGTGCCAGCAGCTTGCGGGACTCCGGGGAAAAACTGTTTTTT; cdr3_aa: CASSLRDSGEKLFF
d_call: -; v_call: TRBV10-3; clone_size: once; cdr3_length: 15; j_call: TRBJ2-6; cdr3_nt: TGTGCCATCAGTAAGTCGGGCTCTGGGGCCAACGTCCTGACTTTC; cdr3_aa: CAISKSGSGANVLTF
d_call: -; v_call: TRBV19; clone_size: few; cdr3_length: 13; j_call: TRBJ2-7; cdr3_nt: TGTGCCAGTTTGGACGGAAGGAACTACGAGCAGTACTTC; cdr3_aa: CASLDGRNYEQYF
d_call: TRBD2; v_call: TRBV5-1; clone_size: -; cdr3_length: 17; j_call: TRBJ2-2; cdr3_nt: TGCGCCAGCAGCTTAACGACTAGCGGGGGGTACACCGGGGAGCTGTTTTTT; cdr3_aa: CASSLTTSGGYTGELFF
d_call: TRBD1; v_call: TRBV7-8; clone_size: -; cdr3_length: 12; j_call: TRBJ2-7; cdr3_nt: TGTGCCAGCAGCCTAACAGGGGGCGAGCAGTACTTC; cdr3_aa: CASSLTGGEQYF
d_call: -; v_call: TRBV18; clone_size: -; cdr3_length: 12; j_call: TRBJ2-5; cdr3_nt: TGTGCCAGCTCACCACTACCAGGGACCCAGTACTTC; cdr3_aa: CASSPLPGTQYF
d_call: -; v_call: TRBV11-2; clone_size: -; cdr3_length: 14; j_call: TRBJ2-7; cdr3_nt: TGTGCCAGCACCTCCGGGACGGACTCCTACGAGCAGTACTTC; cdr3_aa: CASTSGTDSYEQYF
d_call: TRBD1; v_call: TRBV5-6; clone_size: -; cdr3_length: 15; j_call: TRBJ1-1; cdr3_nt: TGTGCCAGCAGCTTACAGGGGAACCTGAACACTGAAGCTTTCTTT; cdr3_aa: CASSLQGNLNTEAFF
d_call: TRBD2; v_call: TRBV7-3; clone_size: -; cdr3_length: 16; j_call: TRBJ2-1; cdr3_nt: TGTGCCAGCAGCCCCTTTACTAGCGGGGGGTACAATGAGCAGTTCTTC; cdr3_aa: CASSPFTSGGYNEQFF
d_call: -; v_call: TRBV5-8; clone_size: -; cdr3_length: 17; j_call: TRBJ1-5; cdr3_nt: TGTGCCAGCAGCTTGGTCTCAGGGATCTATAGCAATCAGCCCCAGCATTTT; cdr3_aa: CASSLVSGIYSNQPQHF
d_call: -; v_call: TRBV14; clone_size: -; cdr3_length: 12; j_call: TRBJ2-5; cdr3_nt: TGTGCCAGCAGCCTCAACAGGGAGACCCAGTACTTC; cdr3_aa: CASSLNRETQYF
d_call: -; v_call: TRBV7-9; clone_size: -; cdr3_length: 15; j_call: TRBJ2-3; cdr3_nt: TGTGCCAGCAGCTCTTGGGGGGAGGGCACAGATACGCAGTATTTT; cdr3_aa: CASSSWGEGTDTQYF
d_call: -; v_call: TRBV6-1; clone_size: -; cdr3_length: 16; j_call: TRBJ2-7; cdr3_nt: TGTGCCAGCAGTGAAACCGGGTGGGATTTAACCTACGAGCAGTACTTC; cdr3_aa: CASSETGWDLTYEQYF
d_call: TRBD2; v_call: TRBV7-9; clone_size: -; cdr3_length: 19; j_call: TRBJ2-3; cdr3_nt: TGTGCCAGCAGCTTAGGGGGTTGGCGGGAGTTACCTAGCACAGATACGCAGTATTTT; cdr3_aa: CASSLGGWRELPSTDTQYF
d_call: -; v_call: TRBV6-5; clone_size: -; cdr3_length: 11; j_call: TRBJ1-2; cdr3_nt: TGTGCCAGCAGTTACGCCGGTGGCTACACCTTC; cdr3_aa: CASSYAGGYTF
d_call: -; v_call: TRBV7-9; clone_size: once; cdr3_length: 14; j_call: TRBJ1-1; cdr3_nt: TGTGCCAGCAGCTTAACCCAGGTAGTCACTGAAGCTTTCTTT; cdr3_aa: CASSLTQVVTEAFF